The clone carrying this T cell receptor (beta chain) was seen at least ten times. This beta chain represents an off-target read in a library built for alpha chains; its size is of limited meaning. Time point meaning: sample taken at primary tumor resection. In each case, whole RNA from tumor, nontumor lung or frozen PBMC was sequenced unsorted. The cohort: 70 to 85 early-stage, untreated non-small cell lung cancer patients. The V and J ends lost 3 bases and 0 bases respectively, with 9 bases between them. The CDR3 has 15 amino acids. Germline CDR1 is SNHLY and CDR2 is FYNNEI. TCRdb fed the 5' RACE reads into MiXCR, producing one record per CDR3 protein. The sample has 12,000 or so distinct CDR3 sequences, 6.2% seen once; the top ten hold about 9.3%. The data were obtained in a study of spatial heterogeneity in lung cancer. Overall study context: A consistent excess of beta-chain over alpha-chain sequences was detected. The study observed each unique TCR and UMI combination more than ten times on average in raw reads.

This rearrangement joins TRBV2 to TRBJ2-1; unclear D gene. The sample in question was normal lung tissue next to the tumor, obtained at surgery. This receptor was taken from a male donor with early-stage non-small cell lung cancer. The CDR3 region is CASSETVSSYNEQFF. CDR3 in DNA: TGTGCCAGCAGTGAGACGGTGAGCTCCTACAATGAGCAGTTCTTC.